This T cell receptor (beta chain) is drawn from a study of response to subunit inactivated influenza vaccine. Study outcomes and limitations: Every seasonal influenza vaccination brings in few new T cells, the authors suggested.

V was pared by 5 bases and J by 4 bases, with 17 bases between. The CDR3 is 15 residues long. From germline, CDR1 is SGDLS and CDR2 YYNGEE. About this clonotype itself: Its matching antigen is unknown.

TCRdb analysed the RT-PCR reads with MiXCR anew, one entry per CDR3 protein. The table shows around 170,000 distinct CDR3 sequences, with approximately 12% occurring only once. J is TRBJ2-3 and V is TRBV9, with D uncertain. The specimen was CD8+ T cells sorted from PBMCs, collected around 25 months after vaccination. This clonotype originated in a man aged 50 to 75 who received an inactivated influenza vaccine. CDR3 loop: CASRSPGATPDTQYF. The CDR3 nucleotides read TGTGCCAGCAGGTCTCCGGGCGCTACCCCAGATACGCAGTATTTT.